Listed below are T cell receptor beta chains from one sample, sequenced in a study of T-cell reconstitution after alpha-beta-depleted transplantation in children. MiXCR, applied by TCRdb to the PCR reads, yields one record per CDR3 protein. The table includes about 400,000 distinct CDR3 sequences, about a fifth detected once. The material was PBMCs from the stem cell graft donor, obtained from the stem cell graft. These receptors all come from a human donor who donated a stem cell graft to a child with acute myeloid leukemia. CDR3s include the opening cysteine and the closing phenylalanine or tryptophan. The order of the fields is D gene, V gene, clone size, J gene, CDR3 protein, CDR3 DNA. D genes are given only for firm matches. Not every row has a clone size; where given, it reads once, few, many or a size class.

NA	TRBV6-5	few	TRBJ2-1	CASSYSKGGHYNEQFF	TGTGCCAGCAGTTACTCCAAGGGTGGCCACTACAATGAGCAGTTCTTC
TRBD2	TRBV5-1	many	TRBJ2-3	CASSFGRAVDTQYF	TGCGCCAGCAGCTTCGGGAGGGCCGTGGATACGCAGTATTTT
TRBD1	TRBV29-1	NA	TRBJ1-2	CSVGDRGGGYTF	TGCAGCGTTGGAGACAGGGGTGGTGGCTACACCTTC
TRBD1	TRBV28	few	TRBJ2-7	CASSLTGTGYVTLPYEQYF	TGTGCCAGCAGTTTAACCGGGACAGGATATGTCACTTTGCCATACGAGCAGTACTTC
NA	TRBV12-3/TRBV12-4	NA	TRBJ2-2	CASSLTAAPNTGELFF	TGTGCCAGCAGTTTAACAGCGGCACCGAACACCGGGGAGCTGTTTTTT
TRBD1	TRBV4-2	few	TRBJ2-5	CASSQVQGGETQYF	TGTGCCAGCAGCCAAGTACAGGGGGGAGAGACCCAGTACTTC
TRBD1	TRBV12-3/TRBV12-4	few	TRBJ1-2	CASTEPGQGNYGYTF	TGTGCCAGCACCGAACCGGGACAGGGGAACTATGGCTACACCTTC
TRBD1	TRBV12-3/TRBV12-4	NA	TRBJ2-5	CASSPTGGPGTQYF	TGTGCCAGCAGTCCGACAGGGGGTCCGGGGACCCAGTACTTC
NA	TRBV28	NA	TRBJ2-7	CASSLSRRSTRIYEQYF	TGTGCCAGCAGTTTATCACGACGCTCGACTAGGATTTACGAGCAGTACTTC
NA	TRBV29-1	many	TRBJ2-2	CSVDSPDRTGELFF	TGCAGCGTTGACTCCCCAGACCGCACCGGGGAGCTGTTTTTT
NA	TRBV4-2	NA	TRBJ2-6	CASSQRDSGANVLTF	TGTGCCAGCAGCCAAAGAGACTCTGGGGCCAACGTCCTGACTTTC
NA	TRBV24-1	NA	TRBJ2-7	CATSGGASLEQYF	TGTGCCACCAGTGGAGGGGCTAGCCTCGAGCAGTACTTC
TRBD1	TRBV20-1	once	TRBJ1-4	CSAPTEGQGVEKLFF	TGCAGTGCTCCCACTGAAGGACAGGGTGTTGAAAAACTGTTTTTT
NA	TRBV27	NA	TRBJ2-3	CASSNWDGYTDTQYF	TGTGCCAGCAGTAACTGGGACGGATACACAGATACGCAGTATTTT
TRBD2	TRBV20-1	few	TRBJ2-1	CSARILAGVSSYNEQFF	TGCAGTGCTAGAATTCTAGCGGGGGTTAGCTCCTACAATGAGCAGTTCTTC
NA	TRBV7-9	NA	TRBJ1-1	CASSAHNTEAFF	TGTGCCAGCAGCGCTCATAACACTGAAGCTTTCTTT
TRBD2	TRBV12-3/TRBV12-4	few	TRBJ2-5	CASSPLGLAALETQYF	TGTGCCAGCAGTCCCTTGGGACTAGCTGCCTTAGAGACCCAGTACTTC
NA	TRBV7-2	few	TRBJ2-3	CASSRSGSSTDTQYF	TGTGCCAGCAGCCGTTCCGGGAGTAGCACAGATACGCAGTATTTT
TRBD2	TRBV6-5	many	TRBJ2-1	CASSTGLAGGFEQFF	TGTGCCAGCAGTACCGGACTAGCGGGAGGCTTCGAGCAGTTCTTC
NA	TRBV5-1	NA	TRBJ2-2	CASSQTVFANTGELFF	TGCGCCAGCAGCCAGACAGTGTTCGCGAACACCGGGGAGCTGTTTTTT
TRBD1	TRBV20-1	many	TRBJ2-7	CSARDGDRGTYEQYF	TGCAGTGCTAGAGATGGGGACAGGGGAACCTACGAGCAGTACTTC
NA	TRBV2	NA	TRBJ2-1	CASIPTGSYNEQFF	TGTGCCAGCATTCCAACTGGCTCCTACAATGAGCAGTTCTTC
TRBD2	TRBV29-1	many	TRBJ2-1	CSVGGLAGYKNNEQFF	TGCAGCGTTGGCGGACTAGCGGGCTACAAAAACAATGAGCAGTTCTTC
TRBD2	TRBV7-9	few	TRBJ2-5	CASSLSGSQETQYF	TGTGCCAGCAGTCTGAGCGGGAGTCAGGAGACCCAGTACTTC
NA	TRBV6-2/TRBV6-3	NA	TRBJ2-1	CACYSGTYNEQFF	TGTGCCTGCTACTCCGGGACTTACAATGAGCAGTTCTTC
TRBD2	TRBV10-3	NA	TRBJ2-1	CAISESQRETNEQFF	TGTGCCATCAGTGAGTCCCAGCGGGAGACTAATGAGCAGTTCTTC
NA	TRBV20-1	few	TRBJ2-1	CSVVPSYNEQFF	TGCAGTGTTGTGCCCTCCTACAATGAGCAGTTCTTC
TRBD2	TRBV12-3/TRBV12-4	few	TRBJ2-1	CASRKTSGSRDEQFF	TGTGCCAGCAGGAAGACTAGCGGGAGTAGGGATGAGCAGTTCTTC
TRBD1	TRBV12-3/TRBV12-4	many	TRBJ2-2	CASSSGQGEEELFF	TGTGCCAGCAGCTCGGGACAGGGAGAAGAGGAGCTGTTTTTT
NA	TRBV5-8	NA	TRBJ1-1	CASSLQPQGNTEAFF	TGTGCCAGCAGCTTGCAGCCACAGGGGAACACTGAAGCTTTCTTT